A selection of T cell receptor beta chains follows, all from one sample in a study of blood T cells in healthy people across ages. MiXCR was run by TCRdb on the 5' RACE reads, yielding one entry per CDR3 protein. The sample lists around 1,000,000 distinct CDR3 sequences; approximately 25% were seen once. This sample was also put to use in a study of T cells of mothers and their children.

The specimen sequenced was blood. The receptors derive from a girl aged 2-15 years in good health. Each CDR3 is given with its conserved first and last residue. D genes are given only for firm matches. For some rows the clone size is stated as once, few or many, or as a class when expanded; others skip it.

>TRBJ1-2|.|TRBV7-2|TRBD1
TGTGCCAGCAGCTCGGGACAGGGGGTCTCCTACACCTTC
CASSSGQGVSYTF
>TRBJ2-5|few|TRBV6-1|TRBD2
TGTGCCAGCAGTCATGGACTAGCGGGAGTAGTGCAGACCCAGTACTTC
CASSHGLAGVVQTQYF
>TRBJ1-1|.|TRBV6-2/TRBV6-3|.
TGTGCCAGCAATCATCTCCGTGACATGAACACTGAAGCTTTCTTT
CASNHLRDMNTEAFF
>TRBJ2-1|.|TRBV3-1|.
TGTGCCAGCAGCCAAGAAGGCTTGGGAGGAGAACACAATGAGCAGTTCTTC
CASSQEGLGGEHNEQFF
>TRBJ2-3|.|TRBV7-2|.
TGTGCCAGCAGCTTCGGGCCTTCCGATACGCAGTATTTT
CASSFGPSDTQYF
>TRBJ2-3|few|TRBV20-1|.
TGCAGTGCTACCCGAGGACCAGGAGATACGCAGTATTTT
CSATRGPGDTQYF
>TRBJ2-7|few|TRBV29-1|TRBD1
TGCAGCGTGCTATGGACAGGGCCCTCGGGGGACGAGCAGTACTTC
CSVLWTGPSGDEQYF
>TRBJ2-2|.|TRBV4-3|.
TGCGCCAGCAGCCCAGCTTGGGGAACCGGGGAGCTGTTTTTT
CASSPAWGTGELFF
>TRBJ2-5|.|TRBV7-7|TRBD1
TGTGCTAGCAGCGCCGACAGGGGGTCACAAGAGACCCAGTACTTC
CASSADRGSQETQYF
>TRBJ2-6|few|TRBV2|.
TGTGCCGGCGACCCTGGGACATCTGGGGCCAACGTCCTGACTTTC
CAGDPGTSGANVLTF
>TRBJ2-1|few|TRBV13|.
TGTGCCAGCAGCTTATCGCCTCCTTGGAATGAGCAGTTCTTC
CASSLSPPWNEQFF
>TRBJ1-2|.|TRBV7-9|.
TGTGCCAGCAGCTTGGTAGGGGGAGTCAATGGCTACACCTTC
CASSLVGGVNGYTF
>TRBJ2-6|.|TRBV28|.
TGTGCCAGCACCGAGGCCAACGTCCTGACTTTC
CASTEANVLTF
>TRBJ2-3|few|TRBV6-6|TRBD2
TGTGCCAGTTTCGGGACTAGCGGGAGAGCTGATACGCAGTATTTT
CASFGTSGRADTQYF
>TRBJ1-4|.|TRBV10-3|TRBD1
TGTGCCATCAGCGCACAGGGGGCGAATGAAAAACTGTTTTTT
CAISAQGANEKLFF
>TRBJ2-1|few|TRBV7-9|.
TGTGCCAGCAGTCTCGCCCTAGCTGAGCAGTTCTTC
CASSLALAEQFF
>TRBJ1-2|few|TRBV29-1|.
TGCAGCGTTGAAGATCGGGGCGGCAGGGCCACCTATGGCTACACCTTC
CSVEDRGGRATYGYTF
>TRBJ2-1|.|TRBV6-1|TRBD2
TGTGCCAGCAGTGGGAGCGGGGGGGCCAGAAATGAGCAGTTCTTC
CASSGSGGARNEQFF
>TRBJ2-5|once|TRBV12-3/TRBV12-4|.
TGTGCCAGCAGTAGGGGTCAGACCCAGTACTTC
CASSRGQTQYF
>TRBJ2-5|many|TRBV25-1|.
TGTGCCAGCAGTGAATCTTGGGGAGCCCAAGAGACCCAGTACTTC
CASSESWGAQETQYF
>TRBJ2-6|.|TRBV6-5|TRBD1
TGTGCCAGCTCGCAAACGGGACAGGGGGCCAACGTCCTGACTTTC
CASSQTGQGANVLTF
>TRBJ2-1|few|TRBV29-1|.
TGCAGCGTTGAGAACGCGCGTACCTACAATGAGCAGTTCTTC
CSVENARTYNEQFF
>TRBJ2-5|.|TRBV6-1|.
TGTGCCAGCAGCGGGACCTGGGAAGAGACCCAGTACTTC
CASSGTWEETQYF
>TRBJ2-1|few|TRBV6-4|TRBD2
TGTGCCAGCAGGGGCCCTAGCGGGATCCGAACCTTC
CASRGPSGIRTF
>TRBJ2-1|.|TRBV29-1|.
TGCAGCTACCTGTGGGGACCCCCCAACAATGAGCAGTTCTTC
CSYLWGPPNNEQFF
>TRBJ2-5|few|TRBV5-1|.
TGCGCCAGCAGCTTGGATTGGGAGGAGACCCAGTACTTC
CASSLDWEETQYF
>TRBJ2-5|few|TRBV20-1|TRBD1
TGCAGTGCTAGAGGGGGGGACAGGGTTGAGACCCAGTACTTC
CSARGGDRVETQYF
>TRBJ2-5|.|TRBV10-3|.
TGTGCCATCAGTGACAGATCTTTAGAGACCCAGTACTTC
CAISDRSLETQYF
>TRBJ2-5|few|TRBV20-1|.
TGCAGTGCTAGAGTGGCGGGGTTAGCGGAGACCCAGTACTTC
CSARVAGLAETQYF